Following are 32 T cell receptor beta chains from one sample sequenced in a study of OX40 agonist ivuxolimab in advanced cancers. Profiled with immunoSEQ multiplex PCR; TCRdb holds only in-frame clones, not every one. This table has about 60,000 clones, roughly 93% appearing once. The source was CD4+ or CD8+ T cells sorted from blood, collected in a trial of the OX40 agonist ivuxolimab. The origin of the receptors is an adult with an advanced solid tumor such as melanoma, head and neck, liver or kidney cancer.

This clone was detected only once. This chain connects TRBV6-5 to TRBJ1-5; D not certain. V dropped 0 bases and J dropped 0 bases, with 9 bases sitting between them. This CDR3 is built from 16 residues. The V gene's germline CDR1 is MNHEY and CDR2 SVGAGI. CDR3 in DNA: TGTGCCAGCAGTTACTCGTACGGGGATAGCAATCAGCCCCAGCATTTT. It encodes CASSYSYGDSNQPQHF.

The chain couples TRBV13 to TRBJ2-1; 12 bases map to TRBD2. The CDR3 extends over 16 amino acids. After removal of 4 bases from V and 8 bases from J, the junction contained 9 bases not matched to a gene. Germline V gene sequence: CDR1 PRHDT, CDR2 FYEKMQ (reference sequence). The CDR3: CASSYSWTSGTYEQFF. As DNA, the CDR3 is TGTGCCAGCAGCTACTCCTGGACTAGCGGGACCTATGAGCAGTTCTTC.

J is TRBJ2-3 and V is TRBV29-1; D is unclear. Trimming pared 2 bases from V and 2 bases from J, leaving 8 bases between. Germline CDR1 and CDR2: SQVTM and ANQGSEA. The CDR3 extends over 13 amino acids. CDR3: CSVEPGTTDTQYF. In DNA, the CDR3 is TGCAGCGTTGAACCCGGCACCACAGATACGCAGTATTTT.

The rearrangement uses TRBV11-2 and TRBJ2-7; possible D gene TRBD1, 5 bases. The length of the CDR3 is 15 residues. Germline values: CDR1 SGHAT, CDR2 FQNNGV. V lost 0 bases and J 3 bases, leaving 12 bases between the germline ends. CDR3 loop: CASSLDLSDIYEQYF. Here the CDR3 DNA reads TGTGCCAGCAGCTTAGATCTGTCGGACATCTACGAGCAGTACTTC.

V usage is TRBV7-2 and J usage is TRBJ2-5, with 7 bases matching TRBD2. The J call may be faulty, since TRBJ2-7 better matches the DNA end. The CDR3 is made up of 19 amino acids. Germline CDR1 reads SGHTA; CDR2 reads FQGNSA. CDR3 amino acids: CASSFWPTWGPGLRCEQYF. The CDR3 DNA reads TGTGCCAGCAGCTTCTGGCCAACCTGGGGCCCGGGACTACGTTGCGAGCAGTACTTC.

This sequence joins TRBV9 and TRBJ1-1, with 11 bases fitting TRBD1. This CDR3 spans 13 amino acids. The ends lost 5 bases at V and 6 bases at J; junction bases unmatched: 3. Germline V gene sequence: CDR1 SGDLS, CDR2 YYNGEE. The CDR3 sequence: CASRGQGDAEAFF. In DNA, the CDR3 is TGTGCCAGCAGGGGACAGGGGGACGCTGAAGCTTTCTTT. Combining the CDR3 with reference TRBV9 and TRBJ1-1 gives the whole variable domain DSGVTQTPKHLITATGQRVTLRCSPRSGDLSVYWYQQSLDQGLQFLIQYYNGEERAKGNILERFSAQQFPDLHSELNLSSLELGDSALYFCASRGQGDAEAFFGQGTRLTVV.

In its sample, this clone was seen a few times. The chain carries TRBV13 and TRBJ1-1, with D tentatively TRBD1 (6 bases). With 4 bases removed from V and 5 bases from J, the gap between germline ends came to 8 bases. The CDR3 is 12 residues long. Germline CDR1 is PRHDT and CDR2 is FYEKMQ (reference sequence). CDR3: CASSSGQTEAFF. The CDR3 nucleotides are TGTGCCAGCAGCTCAGGACAGACTGAAGCTTTCTTT.

This clone was seen once. The rearrangement joins TRBV9 to TRBJ2-7; 8 nucleotides align to TRBD2. After removal of 3 bases from V and 0 bases from J, the junction contained 5 bases not matched to a gene. CDR3 length: 15 residues. Germline V lookup: CDR1 SGDLS, CDR2 YYNGEE. The CDR3 DNA follows: TGTGCCAGCAGCGAAAGCGGGAGCAGCTCCTACGAGCAGTACTTC. This codes for CASSESGSSSYEQYF.

The chain has TRBV25-1 and TRBJ2-2; D remains unclear. V lost 8 bases to trimming and J lost 6 bases, with 10 bases between them. CDR1 is MGHDK, CDR2 SYGVNS, per germline. CDR3 size: 12 residues. The CDR3 coding sequence is TGTGCCAGCTCCACAAGTCCCGGGGAGCTGTTTTTT. Translated: CASSTSPGELFF.

V gene TRBV6-5 combines with J gene TRBJ2-1; perhaps D is TRBD1 or TRBD2 (5 bases each). Germline CDR1 reads MNHEY; CDR2 reads SVGAGI. Between the trimmed V and J ends, which lost 8 bases and 5 bases, there was a span of 13 bases. The CDR3 loop spans 13 amino acids. The CDR3 region is CASGTPADNEQFF. The CDR3 nucleotides are TGTGCCAGCGGGACCCCAGCGGACAATGAGCAGTTCTTC.

The chain combines TRBV27 with TRBJ2-7; 7 bases agree with TRBD1. V gave up 4 bases and J gave up 5 bases; unmatched junction bases: 8. The germline CDR1 and CDR2 sequences are MNHEY and SMNVEV (reference sequence). This CDR3 region has 14 residues. The CDR3 bases are TGTGCCAGCAGTTCAGACAGGGACGGTCACGAGCAGTACTTC. It encodes CASSSDRDGHEQYF.

Details on this clone: In the same sample, other DNA sequences code for this CDR3. This sequence joins TRBV11-3 and TRBJ1-3, with no clear D. The CDR3 has 14 residues. The ends were cut back, 2 bases at V and 2 bases at J, with 7 bases in the middle. Germline V CDR1 and CDR2: SGHNT, YENEEA. The CDR3 spells CASSLRGTGNTIYF. Here the CDR3 DNA reads TGTGCCAGCAGCTTACGAGGGACTGGAAACACCATATATTTT.

The gene calls are TRBV28 and TRBJ2-1; 12 positions match TRBD2. The CDR3 consists of 16 residues. V gave up 6 bases and J gave up 8 bases; unmatched junction bases: 11. Germline lookup yields CDR1 MDHEN and CDR2 SYDVKM. CDR3 DNA sequence: TGTGCCAGCAGCTATAATCTAGCGGGAGGGCCCTATGAGCAGTTCTTC. This sequence encodes CASSYNLAGGPYEQFF.

Points on this clone: Germline is not matched at one junction end, which may reflect a read error. This sequence joins TRBV7-6 and TRBJ2-7; 7 bases fit TRBD1. The CDR3 totals 13 residues. CDR1 and CDR2 from the germline V gene are SGHVS and FNYEAQ. For the CDR3, the DNA is TGTGCCAGCAGCTCTAGAACCGGGACAGACCCCGACTTC. This encodes CASSSRTGTDPDF.

This clone was recorded a few times. The gene calls are TRBV15 and TRBJ2-7, with D possibly matching TRBD2 (5 bases). The CDR3 has 14 amino acids. V shed 3 bases and J shed 5 bases, with 14 bases lying between them. CDR1 and CDR2 (germline): LNHNV, YYDKDF (reference sequence). This chain's CDR3 is CATSSKLDGDEQYF. The CDR3 coding sequence is TGTGCCACCAGCAGTAAGCTGGACGGGGACGAGCAGTACTTC.

The chain carries TRBV7-9 and TRBJ2-4; D is perhaps TRBD2 (5 bases). Germline V lookup: CDR1 SEHNR, CDR2 FQNEAQ (reference sequence). The CDR3 sequence is 17 residues long. Between the trimmed V and J ends, which lost 2 bases and 1 base, there was a span of 15 bases. CDR3 nucleotide sequence: TGTGCCAGCAGCTTAATCGAGGGCGGACGGGCCAAAAACATTCAGTACTTC. Translating gives CASSLIEGGRAKNIQYF.

J is TRBJ1-2 and V is TRBV5-8; maybe TRBD1 (5 bases). Germline CDR1 SGHTS, CDR2 YDEGEE. Trimming took off 1 base at V and 7 bases at J, with 17 bases between the two ends. This CDR3 has 15 amino acids. In DNA, the CDR3 is TGTGCCAGCAGCTTGCGGGGGGACCGAACAGGTGGCTACACCTTC. Translation: CASSLRGDRTGGYTF.

V gene TRBV5-1 combines with J gene TRBJ2-7, with 9 bases identical to TRBD1. This CDR3 has 13 residues. Trimming at V came to 4 bases and at J to 3 bases, leaving 2 bases not matched to a gene. CDR1 is SGHRS and CDR2 is YFSETQ in the germline V gene. CDR3 residues: CASSRTGVYEQYF. DNA of the CDR3: TGCGCCAGCAGCAGGACAGGGGTCTACGAGCAGTACTTC.

This clone has just a few counts. The chain combines TRBV7-8 with TRBJ2-1; 7 bases align to TRBD1. The germline V gene encodes CDR1 SGHVS and CDR2 FQNEAQ. V lost 0 bases to trimming and J lost 8 bases; unmatched junction nucleotides: 13. The CDR3 is 17 residues long. The CDR3 bases are TGTGCCAGCAGCTTAGCAGGCAGTCCTGACAGGGTCTATGAGCAGTTCTTC. It specifies CASSLAGSPDRVYEQFF. Combining the CDR3 with reference TRBV7-8 and TRBJ2-1 gives the whole variable domain GAGVSQSPRYKVAKRGQDVALRCDPISGHVSLFWYQQALGQGPEFLTYFQNEAQLDKSGLPSDRFFAERPEGSVSTLKIQRTQQEDSAVYLCASSLAGSPDRVYEQFFGPGTRLTVL.

The J gene is TRBJ2-2, the V gene TRBV27; tentative D call: TRBD1 (5 bases). The CDR3 spans 15 residues. V lost 1 base to trimming and J lost 4 bases, with 10 bases between them. In germline, CDR1 is MNHEY, CDR2 SMNVEV (reference sequence). CDR3 loop: CASSLFRASTGELFF. Here the CDR3 DNA reads TGTGCCAGCAGTTTATTCAGGGCCAGCACCGGGGAGCTGTTTTTT.

The chain recombines TRBV7-6 with TRBJ2-2; D is unclear. The V end lost 5 bases, the J end lost 6 bases, and 4 bases lay between the germline ends. The CDR3 spans 11 residues. Germline V gene sequence: CDR1 SGHVS, CDR2 FNYEAQ. In DNA form, the CDR3 reads TGTGCCAGCAGCCGGCCCGGGGAGCTGTTTTTT. It yields the protein CASSRPGELFF.

J is TRBJ2-7 and V is TRBV14; TRBD1 might be the D (5 bases). Germline CDR1 and CDR2: SGHDN and FVKESK. Deletions cut 3 bases from V and 2 bases from J, with 14 bases between. The length of the CDR3 is 15 residues. The CDR3 DNA follows: TGTGCCAGCAGCCATAATGGACATCCTCCCTACGAGCAGTACTTC. It is translated as CASSHNGHPPYEQYF.

The chain is built from TRBV2 and TRBJ2-7; D uncertain. V shed 6 bases and J shed 4 bases, with 16 bases lying between them. CDR1 is SNHLY, CDR2 FYNNEI, per germline. This CDR3 comprises 14 residues. The CDR3 DNA reads TGTGCCAGCAGAGACCCGCGGAGCCTATACGAGCAGTACTTC. Its protein product is CASRDPRSLYEQYF.

The chain joins TRBV5-6 to TRBJ2-7; D gene unclear. Trimming removed 1 base at V and 0 bases at J, with 11 bases between. The CDR3 is made up of 15 amino acids. From germline, CDR1 is SGHDT and CDR2 YYEEEE. The CDR3 region is CASSLQVISSYEQYF. As DNA, the CDR3 is TGTGCCAGCAGCTTGCAGGTGATCAGCTCCTACGAGCAGTACTTC.

V and J are TRBV9 and TRBJ2-2; TRBD1 matches 7 bases. The CDR3 covers 13 residues. V was clipped by 10 bases and J by 5 bases; unmatched bases: 8. Germline CDR1 reads SGDLS; CDR2 reads YYNGEE. In nucleotides, the CDR3 is TGTGCCTCCCAACAGGGGCAGACCGGGGAGCTGTTTTTT. It is translated as CASQQGQTGELFF.

This chain joins TRBV13 and TRBJ2-7; D is undetermined. CDR3 length: 12 amino acids. From germline, CDR1 is PRHDT and CDR2 FYEKMQ (reference sequence). The V gene lost 5 bases and the J gene lost 1 base, with 6 bases spanning the gap. CDR3 sequence reads: CASSPDSYEQYF. In DNA, the CDR3 is TGTGCCAGCAGCCCAGATTCCTACGAGCAGTACTTC.

CDR3 residues: CATSRSRGTGNTGELFF. CDR3 nucleotides: TGTGCCACCAGCAGAAGCCGCGGGACAGGGAACACCGGGGAGCTGTTTTTT. This chain links TRBV15 with TRBJ2-2, with TRBD1 matching over 8 bases. The CDR3 loop spans 17 amino acids. V lost 2 bases to trimming and J lost 1 base; unmatched junction nucleotides: 6. Germline-derived CDR1 and CDR2 are LNHNV and YYDKDF (reference sequence).

The V and J genes are TRBV29-1 and TRBJ2-2; D remains unclear. Germline V lookup: CDR1 SQVTM, CDR2 ANQGSEA. The CDR3 consists of 14 residues. Trimming removed 7 bases from V and 6 bases from J, with 18 bases in between. The CDR3 bases are TGCAGCGCGCACTTGACACGGGCCCCCGGGGAGCTGTTTTTT. Encoded protein: CSAHLTRAPGELFF.

The chain combines TRBV13 with TRBJ1-1; TRBD1 agrees at 8 bases. J was trimmed by 6 bases and V by 1 base; bases with no gene match: 7. Germline V CDR1 and CDR2: PRHDT, FYEKMQ (reference sequence). There are 15 residues in the CDR3. This chain's CDR3 is CASSLVQGVLAEAFF. CDR3 DNA sequence: TGTGCCAGCAGCTTAGTACAGGGGGTTCTCGCTGAAGCTTTCTTT.

The chain recombines TRBV29-1 with TRBJ2-7; D may be TRBD2 (5 bases). V lost 6 bases and J lost 4, with 19 bases in between. This CDR3 is built from 14 residues. Looked up from germline, CDR1 is SQVTM and CDR2 is ANQGSEA. The CDR3 loop reads CSVVPGNHLYEQYF. The CDR3 coding sequence is TGCAGCGTGGTCCCGGGGAATCATTTATACGAGCAGTACTTC.

The CDR3 loop reads CASRLQRTSTETQYF. In nucleotides, the CDR3 is TGTGCCAGCAGGCTCCAAAGGACTAGCACCGAGACCCAGTACTTC. The V call is TRBV6-6, the J call TRBJ2-5; TRBD2 matches 8 bases. CDR1 is MNHNY and CDR2 is SVGAGI in the germline V gene (reference sequence). There are 15 residues in the CDR3. With V trimmed by 6 bases and J by 5 bases, 11 bases remained unmatched.

The CDR3 reads CASRSAGGRYGYTF. The CDR3 region has the DNA TGTGCCAGCAGGTCGGCAGGGGGCCGCTATGGCTACACCTTC. This chain uses TRBV27 with TRBJ1-2; TRBD1 matches at 8 bases. This CDR3 is 14 amino acids long. Germline V CDR1 and CDR2: MNHEY, SMNVEV (reference sequence). Trimming at V came to 6 bases and at J to 4 bases, leaving 7 bases not matched to a gene.